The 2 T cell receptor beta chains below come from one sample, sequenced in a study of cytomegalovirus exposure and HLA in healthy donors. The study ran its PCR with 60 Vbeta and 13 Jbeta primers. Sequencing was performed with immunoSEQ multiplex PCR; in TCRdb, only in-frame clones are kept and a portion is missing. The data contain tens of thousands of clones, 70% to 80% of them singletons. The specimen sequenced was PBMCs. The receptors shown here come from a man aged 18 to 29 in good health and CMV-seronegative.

The CDR3 DNA is TGCGCCAGCAGCTTGAGGGGGGACAGGGGCGTCACCGGGGAGCTGTTTTTT. Translated: CASSLRGDRGVTGELFF. The chain carries TRBV5-1 and TRBJ2-2, with TRBD1 matching 10 bases. V was clipped by 1 base and J by 4 bases; unmatched bases: 7. Germline CDR1 is SGHRS and CDR2 is YFSETQ. The CDR3 runs 17 residues.

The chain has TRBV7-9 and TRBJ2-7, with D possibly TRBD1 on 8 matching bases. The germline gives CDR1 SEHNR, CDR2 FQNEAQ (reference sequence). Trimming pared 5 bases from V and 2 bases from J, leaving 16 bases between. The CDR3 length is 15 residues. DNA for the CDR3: TGTGCCAGCAGCCGCCGGACAGGGACTACCTACGAGCAGTACTTC. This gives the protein CASSRRTGTTYEQYF.